This TCR beta chain was obtained from a study of response to subunit inactivated influenza vaccine. CDR1 SEHNR and CDR2 FQNEAQ come from the germline V gene (reference sequence). The V and J ends lost 1 base and 7 bases respectively, with 22 bases between them. The CDR3 consists of 17 residues. To note about this clonotype: Its cognate antigen is unknown.

TCRdb itself ran the RT-PCR reads through MiXCR, one entry per CDR3 protein. The sample includes approximately 500,000 distinct CDR3 sequences, roughly 13% of them seen just once. Notes on the study in general: Few new T cells, the authors suggested, are recruited by each seasonal influenza vaccination.

The sequencing here drew on PBMCs from blood, taken roughly 47 days after vaccination. The V call is TRBV7-9, the J call TRBJ1-2; possible D gene TRBD1, 5 bases. This receptor was identified in a man aged 50 or older who received an inactivated influenza vaccine. Written as DNA, the CDR3 is TGTGCCAGCAGCTTAGTTTCTATGGGGCTCTCTGCCCGTGGCTACACCTTC. Translated, it gives CASSLVSMGLSARGYTF.